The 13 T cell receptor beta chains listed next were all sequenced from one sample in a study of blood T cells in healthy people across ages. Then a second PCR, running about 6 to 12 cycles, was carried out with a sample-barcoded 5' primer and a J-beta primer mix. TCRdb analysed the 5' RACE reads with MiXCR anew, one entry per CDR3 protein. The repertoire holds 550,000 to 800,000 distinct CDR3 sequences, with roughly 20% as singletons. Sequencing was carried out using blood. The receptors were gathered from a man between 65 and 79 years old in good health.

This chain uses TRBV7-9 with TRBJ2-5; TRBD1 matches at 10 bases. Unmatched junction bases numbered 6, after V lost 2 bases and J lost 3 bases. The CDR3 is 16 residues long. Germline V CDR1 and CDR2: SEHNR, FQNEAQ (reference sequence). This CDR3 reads CASSLFATGGKETQYF. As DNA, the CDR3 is TGTGCCAGCAGCTTATTTGCGACAGGGGGCAAAGAGACCCAGTACTTC.

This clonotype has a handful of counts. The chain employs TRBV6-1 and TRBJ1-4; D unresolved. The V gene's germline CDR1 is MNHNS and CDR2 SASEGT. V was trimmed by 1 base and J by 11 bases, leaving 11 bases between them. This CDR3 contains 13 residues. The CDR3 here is CASSEEEGWKLFF. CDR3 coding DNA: TGTGCCAGCAGTGAAGAGGAGGGATGGAAACTGTTTTTT.

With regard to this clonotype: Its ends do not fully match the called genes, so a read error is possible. The CDR3 here is CAGSLLGEAASYEQYF. CDR3 bases: TGTGCCGGCAGTTTATTGGGGGAGGCCGCCTCCTACGAGCAGTACTTC. This chain links TRBV12-3 or TRBV12-4 with TRBJ2-7; possible D gene TRBD2, 6 bases. The CDR3 is made up of 16 amino acids.

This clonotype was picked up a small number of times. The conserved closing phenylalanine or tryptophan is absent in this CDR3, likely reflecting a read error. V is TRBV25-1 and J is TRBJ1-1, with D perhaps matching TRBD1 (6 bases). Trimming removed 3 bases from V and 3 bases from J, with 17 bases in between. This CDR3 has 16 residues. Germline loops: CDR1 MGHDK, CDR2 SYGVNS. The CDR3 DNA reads TGTGCCAGCAGTGATTGGGAGACAGGATACCACACTGAAGCTTTCTCT. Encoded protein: CASSDWETGYHTEAFS.

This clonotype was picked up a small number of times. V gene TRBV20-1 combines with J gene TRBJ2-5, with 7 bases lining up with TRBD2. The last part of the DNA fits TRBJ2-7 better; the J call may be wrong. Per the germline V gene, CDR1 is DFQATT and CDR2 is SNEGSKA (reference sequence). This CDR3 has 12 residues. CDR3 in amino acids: CSATAGTYEQYF. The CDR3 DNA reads TGCAGTGCTACAGCGGGGACCTACGAGCAGTACTTC.

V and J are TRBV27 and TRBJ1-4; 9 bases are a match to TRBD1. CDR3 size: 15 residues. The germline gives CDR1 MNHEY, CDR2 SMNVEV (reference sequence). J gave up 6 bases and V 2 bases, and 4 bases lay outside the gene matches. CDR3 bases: TGTGCCAGCAGTTTACGGGGACAGGGTCATGAAAAACTGTTTTTT. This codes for CASSLRGQGHEKLFF. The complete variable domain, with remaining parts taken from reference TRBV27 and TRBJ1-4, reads EAQVTQNPRYLITVTGKKLTVTCSQNMNHEYMSWYRQDPGLGLRQIYYSMNVEVTDKGDVPEGYKVSRKEKRNFPLILESPSPNQTSLYFCASSLRGQGHEKLFFGSGTQLSVL.

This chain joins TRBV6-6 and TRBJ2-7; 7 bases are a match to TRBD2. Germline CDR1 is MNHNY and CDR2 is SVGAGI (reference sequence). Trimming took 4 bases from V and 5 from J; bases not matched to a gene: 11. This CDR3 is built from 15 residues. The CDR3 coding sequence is TGTGCCAGCAGTTCGGGGGGAGAGCCCCCTAACGAGCAGTACTTC. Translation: CASSSGGEPPNEQYF.

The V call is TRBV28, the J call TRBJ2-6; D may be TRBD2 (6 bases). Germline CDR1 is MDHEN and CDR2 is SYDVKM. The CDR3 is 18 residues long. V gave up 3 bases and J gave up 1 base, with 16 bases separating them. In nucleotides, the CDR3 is TGTGCCAGCAGTTTTCGAGATAGCGGCTTTTCTGGGGCCAACGTCCTGACTTTC. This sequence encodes CASSFRDSGFSGANVLTF. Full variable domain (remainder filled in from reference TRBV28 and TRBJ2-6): DVKVTQSSRYLVKRTGEKVFLECVQDMDHENMFWYRQDPGLGLRLIYFSYDVKMKEKGDIPEGYSVSREKKERFSLILESASTNQTSMYLCASSFRDSGFSGANVLTFGAGSRLTVL.

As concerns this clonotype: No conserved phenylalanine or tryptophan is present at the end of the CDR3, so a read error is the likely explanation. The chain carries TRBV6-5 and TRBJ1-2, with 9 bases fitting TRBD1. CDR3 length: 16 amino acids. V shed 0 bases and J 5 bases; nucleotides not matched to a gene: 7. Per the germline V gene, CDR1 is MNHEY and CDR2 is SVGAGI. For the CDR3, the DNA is TGTGCCAGCAGTTACTCGAAGGGACAGGGAATTTATGGCTACACCCTC. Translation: CASSYSKGQGIYGYTL.

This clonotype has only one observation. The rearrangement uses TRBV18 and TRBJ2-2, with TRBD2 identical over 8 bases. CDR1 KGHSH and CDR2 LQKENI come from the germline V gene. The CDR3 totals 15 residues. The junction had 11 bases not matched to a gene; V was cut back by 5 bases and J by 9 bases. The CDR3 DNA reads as TGTGCCAGCTCATCGAAGCGGGAGCGAACCCGGGAGCTGTTTTTT. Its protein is CASSSKRERTRELFF.

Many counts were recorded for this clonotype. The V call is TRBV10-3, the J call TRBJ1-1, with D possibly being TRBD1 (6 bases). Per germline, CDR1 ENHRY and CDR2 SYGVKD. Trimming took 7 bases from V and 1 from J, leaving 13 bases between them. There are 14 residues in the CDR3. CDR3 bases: TGTGCCATCACCCCCGCGGGGGCGAACACTGAAGCTTTCTTT. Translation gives CAITPAGANTEAFF.

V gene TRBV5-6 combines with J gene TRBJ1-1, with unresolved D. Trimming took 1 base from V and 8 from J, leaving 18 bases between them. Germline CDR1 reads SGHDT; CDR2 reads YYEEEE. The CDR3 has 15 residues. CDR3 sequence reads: CASSLLDTWTYEAFF. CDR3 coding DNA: TGTGCCAGCAGCTTGCTGGATACGTGGACCTACGAAGCTTTCTTT.

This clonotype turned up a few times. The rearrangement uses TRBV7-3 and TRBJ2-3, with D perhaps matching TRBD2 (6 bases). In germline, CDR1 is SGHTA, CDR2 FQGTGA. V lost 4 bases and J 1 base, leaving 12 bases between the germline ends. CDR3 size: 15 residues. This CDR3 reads CASSSTVAGTDTQYF. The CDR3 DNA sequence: TGTGCCAGCAGCTCGACAGTAGCGGGCACAGATACGCAGTATTTT.